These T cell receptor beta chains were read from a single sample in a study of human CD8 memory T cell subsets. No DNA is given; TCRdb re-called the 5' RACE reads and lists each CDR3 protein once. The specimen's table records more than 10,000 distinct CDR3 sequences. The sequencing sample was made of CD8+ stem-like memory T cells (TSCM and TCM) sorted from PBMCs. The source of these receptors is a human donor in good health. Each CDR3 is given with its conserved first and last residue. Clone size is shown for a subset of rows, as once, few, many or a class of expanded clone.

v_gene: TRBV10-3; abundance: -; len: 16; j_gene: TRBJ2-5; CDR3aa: CAISVEWDRPSETQYF
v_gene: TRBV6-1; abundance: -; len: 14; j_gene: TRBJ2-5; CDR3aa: CASSEWHLQETQYF
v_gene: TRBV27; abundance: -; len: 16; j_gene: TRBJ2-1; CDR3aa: CASSPRTSGGFGEQFF
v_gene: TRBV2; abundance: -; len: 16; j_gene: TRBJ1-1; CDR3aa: CASRPPDGAMNTEAFF
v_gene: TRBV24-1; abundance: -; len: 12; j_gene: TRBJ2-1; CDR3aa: CATHSADNEQFF
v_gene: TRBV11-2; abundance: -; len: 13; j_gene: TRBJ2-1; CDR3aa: CASTFVPGDEQFF
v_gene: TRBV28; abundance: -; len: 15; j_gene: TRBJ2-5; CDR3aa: CASSLFGQRKETQYF
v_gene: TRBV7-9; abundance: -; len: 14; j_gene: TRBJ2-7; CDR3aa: CASSSASRPYEQYF
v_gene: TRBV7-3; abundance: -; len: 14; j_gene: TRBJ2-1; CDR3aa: CASSLNQPLDEQFF
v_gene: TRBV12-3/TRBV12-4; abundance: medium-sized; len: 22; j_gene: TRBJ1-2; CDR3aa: CASLASGLVEDYRTIANYGYTF
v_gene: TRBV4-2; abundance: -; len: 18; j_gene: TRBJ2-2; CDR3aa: CASSQDWGAGNPDGELFF
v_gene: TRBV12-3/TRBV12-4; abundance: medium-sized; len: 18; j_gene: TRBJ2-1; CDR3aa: CASHPGTSGTPSYNEQFF
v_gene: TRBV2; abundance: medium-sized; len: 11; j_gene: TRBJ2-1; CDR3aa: CASSDIGEQFF
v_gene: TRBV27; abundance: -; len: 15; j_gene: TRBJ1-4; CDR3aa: CASSLTGGGEEKLFF
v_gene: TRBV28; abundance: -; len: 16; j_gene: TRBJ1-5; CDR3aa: CASSINRDRVDQPQHF
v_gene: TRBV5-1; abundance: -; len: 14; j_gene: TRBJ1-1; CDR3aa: CASSYRGQNTEAFF
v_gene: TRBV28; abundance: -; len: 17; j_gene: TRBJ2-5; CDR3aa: CASSFRLAGGPQETQYF
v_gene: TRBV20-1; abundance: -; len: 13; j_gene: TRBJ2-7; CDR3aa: CSARQPGGYEQYF
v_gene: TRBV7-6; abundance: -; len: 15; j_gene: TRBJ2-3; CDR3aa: CASSDRTGRTDTQYF
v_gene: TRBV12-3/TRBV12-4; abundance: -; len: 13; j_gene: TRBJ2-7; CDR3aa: CASRTSGTYEQYF
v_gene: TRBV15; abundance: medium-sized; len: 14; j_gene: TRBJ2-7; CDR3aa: CATSRDAASYEQYF
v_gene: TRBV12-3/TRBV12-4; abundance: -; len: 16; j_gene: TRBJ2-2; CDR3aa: CASSSPTSGSAGELFF
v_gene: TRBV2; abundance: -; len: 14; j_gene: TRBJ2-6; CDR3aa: CASSEGPGANVLTF
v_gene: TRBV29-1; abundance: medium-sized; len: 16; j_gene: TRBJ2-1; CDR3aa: CSVEKWTSGRGYEQFF
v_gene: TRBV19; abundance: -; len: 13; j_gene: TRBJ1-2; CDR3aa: CASSQDRAAGYTF
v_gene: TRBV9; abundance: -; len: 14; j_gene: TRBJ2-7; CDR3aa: CASSVWDGYYEQYF
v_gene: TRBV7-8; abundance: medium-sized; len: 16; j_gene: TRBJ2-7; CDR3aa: CASSLEEGAKSYEQYF
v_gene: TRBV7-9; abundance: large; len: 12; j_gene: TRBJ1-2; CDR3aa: CASSFGEYGYTF
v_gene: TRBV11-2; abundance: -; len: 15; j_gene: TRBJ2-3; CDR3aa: CASSVAGGLTDTQYF
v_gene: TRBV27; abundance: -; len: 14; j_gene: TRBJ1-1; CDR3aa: CASRTNRDRGEAFF
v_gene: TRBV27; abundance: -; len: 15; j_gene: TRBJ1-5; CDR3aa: CASSLSEYSNQPQHF
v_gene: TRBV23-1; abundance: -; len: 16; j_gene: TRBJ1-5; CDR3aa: CATPVPGQRYDQPQHF
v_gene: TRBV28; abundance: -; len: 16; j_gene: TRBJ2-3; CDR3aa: CASSLTGGKGTDTQYF
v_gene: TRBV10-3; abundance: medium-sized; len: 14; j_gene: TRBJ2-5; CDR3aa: CAISESSKQETQYF
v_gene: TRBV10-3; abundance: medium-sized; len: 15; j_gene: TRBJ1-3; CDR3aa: CAISDVGASGNTIYF
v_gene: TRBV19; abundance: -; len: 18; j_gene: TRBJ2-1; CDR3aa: CASSISLGVGTRYNEQFF
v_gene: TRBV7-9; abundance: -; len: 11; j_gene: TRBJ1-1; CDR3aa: CGIRAETEAFF
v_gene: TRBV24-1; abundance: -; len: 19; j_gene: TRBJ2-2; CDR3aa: CATSDLPAMTDSNTGELFF
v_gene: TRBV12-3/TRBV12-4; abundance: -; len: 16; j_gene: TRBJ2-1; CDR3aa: CASSLVSSGGAYEQFF
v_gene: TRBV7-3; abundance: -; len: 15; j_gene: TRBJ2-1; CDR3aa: CASSDRTSGYNEQFF
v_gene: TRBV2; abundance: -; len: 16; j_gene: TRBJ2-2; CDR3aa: CASSELADSNTGELFF
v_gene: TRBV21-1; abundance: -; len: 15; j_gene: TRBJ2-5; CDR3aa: CASSKGTGGGETQYF
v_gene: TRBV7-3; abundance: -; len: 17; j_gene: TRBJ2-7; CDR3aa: CASSQDPRGTVSYEQYF
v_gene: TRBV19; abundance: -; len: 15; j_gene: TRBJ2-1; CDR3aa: CASSTDRGGYNEQFF
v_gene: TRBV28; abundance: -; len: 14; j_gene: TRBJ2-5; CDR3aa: CASSFRQGDETQYF
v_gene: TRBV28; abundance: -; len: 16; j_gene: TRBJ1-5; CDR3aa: CASSFLAAGGNQPQHF
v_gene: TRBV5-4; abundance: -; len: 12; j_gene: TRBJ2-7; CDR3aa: CASSPDSYEQYF
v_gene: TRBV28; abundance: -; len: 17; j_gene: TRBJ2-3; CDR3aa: CASTLSPASGRTDTQYF
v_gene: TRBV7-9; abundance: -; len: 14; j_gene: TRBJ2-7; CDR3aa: CASSLAYVPYEQYF
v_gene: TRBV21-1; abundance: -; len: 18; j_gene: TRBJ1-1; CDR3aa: CASSNESDSREINTEAFF
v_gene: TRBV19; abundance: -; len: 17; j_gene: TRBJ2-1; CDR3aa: CASSIGGLAEPGYEQFF
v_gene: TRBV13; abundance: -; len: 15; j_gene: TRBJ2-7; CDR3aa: CASSLGDKSSYEQYF